This note documents a single TCR beta chain sequence. Its specificity is unknown. TCRdb's copy holds only in-frame clones and misses some; the assay was immunoSEQ multiplex PCR. The repertoire holds a few thousand clones, about 65% seen once, with about 38% in the top ten. This sample is part of a study of CD8 T cell repertoires and HIV-1 epitope variants. Study context: An approximately eleven-day culture received IL-2, IL-7 and IL-15 on days 3 and 7. The baseline condition was 1M T cells left uncultured.

Germline CDR1 and CDR2: SEHNR and FQNEAQ (reference sequence). This CDR3 has 13 residues. Trimming removed 5 bases at V and 5 bases at J, with 9 bases between. The sequenced sample was cultured CD8+ T cells derived from PBMCs. The rearrangement links TRBV7-9 to TRBJ1-4; D unresolved. The receptor was derived from a male donor with HIV. The CDR3: CASSPTGNEKLFF. The CDR3 DNA sequence: TGTGCCAGCAGCCCGACGGGGAATGAAAAACTGTTTTTT.